This T cell receptor beta chain was recorded in a study of siplizumab effects on memory and regulatory T cells. The study, taken as a whole, reports: The suppressive capacity of proliferating Tregs from siplizumab cultures remained unconfirmed. Both greater diversity than memory cells and a major contribution to the alloresponse seemed to characterize naive T cells.

In its sample, this clone was seen once. Its antigen is unidentified. Per-sample assaying covered 85,000 to 100,000 TCR templates. The assay was immunoSEQ multiplex PCR, and TCRdb's table has in-frame clones only and misses some. This sample yields about 97,000 clones, of which about nine tenths are seen a single time; 12% belongs to the top ten. The sequence derives from a human donor in good health. Sequences were obtained from non-Treg CD4+ T cells sorted from blood.

The CDR3 reads CASSIGLATDTQYF. In DNA, the CDR3 is TGTGCCAGCAGCATCGGACTAGCAACAGATACGCAGTATTTT. The rearrangement joins TRBV5-4 to TRBJ2-3; 8 bases fit TRBD2. Germline V gene sequence: CDR1 SGHNT, CDR2 YYREEE (reference sequence). The V gene end was trimmed by 4 bases and the J gene end by 3 bases; junction bases not matched to a gene: 4. The CDR3 runs to 14 residues. The whole variable domain, filled in from reference TRBV5-4 and TRBJ2-3, reads ETGVTQSPTHLIKTRGQQVTLRCSSQSGHNTVSWYQQALGQGPQFIFQYYREEENGRGNFPPRFSGLQFPNYSSELNVNALELDDSALYLCASSIGLATDTQYFGPGTRLTVL.